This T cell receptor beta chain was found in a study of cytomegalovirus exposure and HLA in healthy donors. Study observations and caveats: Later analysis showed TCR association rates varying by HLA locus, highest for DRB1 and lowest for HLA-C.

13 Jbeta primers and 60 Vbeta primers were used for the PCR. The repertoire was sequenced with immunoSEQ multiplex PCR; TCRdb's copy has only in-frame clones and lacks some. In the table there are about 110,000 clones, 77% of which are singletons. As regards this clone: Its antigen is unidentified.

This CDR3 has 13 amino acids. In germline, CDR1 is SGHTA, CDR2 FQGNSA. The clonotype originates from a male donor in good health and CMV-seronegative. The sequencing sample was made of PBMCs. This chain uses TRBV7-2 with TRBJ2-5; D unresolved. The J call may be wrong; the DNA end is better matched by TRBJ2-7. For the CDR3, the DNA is TGTGCCAGCAGCTTAGTTACTATTGGCGAGCAGTACTTC. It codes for CASSLVTIGEQYF.